The rows below give T cell receptor beta chains drawn from one sample of a study of blood T cell repertoires in COVID-19. Generated by immunoSEQ multiplex PCR, the TCRdb table keeps only in-frame clones and is missing some. The sample comprises 210,000 or so clones, over 75% of which are singletons, and roughly 14% rests with the top ten. Specimen: peripheral blood. The receptors were sampled from a man aged 45-65 years who had recovered from COVID-19. Each CDR3 is given with its conserved first and last residue. A D gene is named only where the DNA matches it firmly. Clone size, where shown, is once, few, many, or a class for clones that have expanded.

TRBV19,NA,TRBJ1-6,NA,CASSQDRNSPLHF,TGTGCCAGTAGTCAGGACAGAAATTCACCCCTCCACTTT
TRBV5-1,TRBD1,TRBJ2-5,NA,CASSPLQGGQETQYF,TGCGCCAGCAGCCCCTTACAGGGGGGCCAAGAGACCCAGTACTTC
TRBV11-2,NA,TRBJ1-1,NA,CASSLSRTSTEAFF,TGTGCCAGCAGCTTAAGCCGAACTTCCACTGAAGCTTTCTTT
TRBV7-2,TRBD2,TRBJ2-7,NA,CASSLVLAGSEQYF,TGTGCCAGCAGCTTAGTACTAGCGGGATCCGAGCAGTACTTC
TRBV23-1,NA,TRBJ1-1,NA,CASSHIGQNTEAFF,TGCGCCAGCAGTCACATCGGACAGAACACTGAAGCTTTCTTT
TRBV7-8,NA,TRBJ2-7,NA,CASSLAPPRWTTYEQYF,TGTGCCAGCAGCTTAGCGCCGCCAAGGTGGACTACCTACGAGCAGTACTTC
TRBV24-1,NA,TRBJ2-3,NA,CATSEEDGGTDTQYF,TGTGCCACCAGTGAGGAGGACGGAGGCACAGATACGCAGTATTTT
TRBV13,TRBD1,TRBJ1-2,few,CASSSHRGPNYGYTF,TGTGCCAGCAGCTCCCACAGGGGGCCAAACTATGGCTACACCTTC
TRBV2,NA,TRBJ2-1,NA,CASRRGKGNEQFF,TGTGCCAGCAGGAGGGGGAAAGGGAATGAGCAGTTCTTC
TRBV7-2,TRBD2,TRBJ2-1,NA,CASSSTGTSGSEQFF,TGTGCCAGCAGCTCAACCGGGACTAGCGGGAGTGAGCAGTTCTTC
TRBV23-1,TRBD2,TRBJ2-1,NA,CASSQSYSGNNEQFF,TGCGCCAGCAGTCAATCCTATAGCGGGAACAATGAGCAGTTCTTC
TRBV6-5,NA,TRBJ1-6,once,CASSRDSYNSPLHF,TGTGCCAGCAGCAGGGACTCCTATAATTCACCCCTCCACTTT
TRBV29-1,NA,TRBJ1-1,NA,CSVEGRRTEAFF,TGCAGCGTCGAAGGGAGGCGGACTGAAGCTTTCTTT
TRBV18,NA,TRBJ2-1,NA,CASSPQGTYNEQFF,TGTGCCAGCTCACCACAGGGGACCTACAATGAGCAGTTCTTC
TRBV7-9,NA,TRBJ2-7,few,CASSLARWVAGNEQYF,TGTGCCAGCAGCTTAGCTAGGTGGGTAGCTGGCAACGAGCAGTACTTC
TRBV21-1,NA,TRBJ2-7,NA,CATPGTVVSYEQYF,TGTGCCACCCCTGGGACAGTTGTTTCCTACGAGCAGTACTTC
TRBV19,NA,TRBJ1-2,NA,CASSYSIGYGYTF,TGTGCCAGTAGTTATTCTATCGGGTATGGCTACACCTTC
TRBV4-1,TRBD1,TRBJ1-4,NA,CASSQDGTGDEKLFF,TGCGCCAGCAGCCAAGATGGGACAGGGGATGAAAAACTGTTTTTT
TRBV7-2,NA,TRBJ2-7,many,CASSLVPTVNYEQYF,TGTGCCAGCAGCTTAGTACCGACAGTGAACTACGAGCAGTACTTC
TRBV27,TRBD2,TRBJ2-2,NA,CASSLAGGTGELFF,TGTGCCAGCAGTCTAGCGGGAGGGACCGGGGAGCTGTTTTTT
TRBV7-6,TRBD1,TRBJ2-2,once,CASSLDPGTGLAGELFF,TGTGCCAGCAGCTTAGATCCGGGGACAGGGCTAGCCGGGGAGCTGTTTTTT
TRBV30,NA,TRBJ1-2,NA,CAWSVLGSGYGYTF,TGTGCCTGGAGTGTGCTGGGTTCAGGCTATGGCTACACCTTC
TRBV19,TRBD1,TRBJ1-3,once,CASSEGQITGNTIYF,TGTGCCAGTAGCGAGGGACAGATCACTGGAAACACCATATATTTT
TRBV19,TRBD1,TRBJ1-1,NA,CASEGKGAGTWNTEAFF,TGTGCCAGCGAGGGGAAGGGGGCCGGGACCTGGAACACTGAAGCTTTCTTT